This TCR beta chain was sequenced for a study of blood T cells in healthy people across ages (dated by TCRdb to between 2015 and 2017). As for the study more broadly: In model experiments, template switching captured roughly one uniquely barcoded TCR beta cDNA molecule for every two T cells. For two donors (one aged 18 to 30 and one aged 80 or older), the study analyzed two additional independent replicas of 1 million unique cDNA reads from the same blood draw. Four age groups were formed from the donors: young (average around 15 years), middle-aged (just under 40), aged (around 68) and long-lived (roughly 81). To avoid experimental bias, donors of different ages were randomly spread across the sequencing lanes. The study measured age-related changes in TCR beta repertoire diversity using deep sequencing normalized with unique cDNA molecular identifiers.

Measured from the cysteine to the phenylalanine, the CDR3 is 16 residues long. Only the CDR3 part of the read is kept: 48 bases, read in frame from the first base. The germline V gene encodes CDR1 DFQATT and CDR2 SNEGSKA (reference sequence). Unmatched junction bases come to 12, with V trimmed by 5 bases and J by 4 bases. Donors were about 36 systemically healthy Caucasian individuals from Russia aged roughly 6 to 95 years. Each donor gave roughly 9 milliliters of peripheral blood, drawn into EDTA-treated Vacutainer tubes. Ficoll-Paque density-gradient centrifugation was used to isolate PBMCs, with at least 6.5 million per sample. Trizol reagent was used to extract total RNA from PBMCs, with at least 6 micrograms per sample. For every donor, an aliquot of PBMCs went through flow cytometry to measure the percentages of naive CD45RAhigh/CD27high T cells. Library preparation employed 5' RACE. The listed sequencing device is Illumina HiSeq 2500. A second PCR of roughly 7 to 11 cycles was performed with a sample-barcoded 5' primer and a J-beta primer mix. Each TCR beta cDNA molecule received a unique molecular identifier from a template-switch 5' adaptor carrying 12 random nucleotides. At least 2.5 million CDR3-containing paired-end reads were obtained from each sample. First-strand cDNA synthesis was performed from all RNA using the Mint cDNA synthesis kit, with priming by a TRBC-specific oligonucleotide. All cDNA was treated with uracil-DNA glycosylase and then went through a first 18-cycle PCR with the universal primers M1SS and BC2_uni_R. The original pipeline was this. Each sample was normalized by randomly selecting 1 million high-quality reads, each carrying a distinct molecular identifier. Reads sharing molecular identifiers were discarded rather than binned into consensus sequences. MiTCR, with a Q25 quality threshold and the strictest error-elimination algorithm, was used for CDR3 identification, clonotype clustering and error correction. Lower-bound total TCR beta diversity was estimated with a nonparametric unseen species model using Euler transformation. TCRdb reanalyzed the raw reads on its own, using fastp at Q25 for trimming and MiXCR for clone calling, and kept in-frame beta chains. All rows with the same CDR3 protein become a single entry with the most common DNA and genes. TCRdb assigned the V and J calls; the authors' analysis was not used. Present in this sample are around 1.5 million distinct CDR3 sequences, about 35% of which were seen just once. Of the sample, about 10% falls within the top ten clones.

This clonotype has more than one count but fewer than ten. Its antigen is still unknown. Per-base qualities were not stored, and no clone one base away is much larger. The paper's findings and limits, for the study overall: There was a strong correlation between observed TCR beta diversity and the percentage of naive T cells measured by flow cytometry. Since profiling was done on bulk unsorted PBMCs, naive and antigen-experienced compartments could not be conclusively compared. Compared with the aged group, the long-lived group had more naive CD4+ T cells, fewer expanded clones and increased TCR diversity, a pattern suggesting age selection. Observed TCR beta diversity per million T cells fell roughly linearly with age, and a significant reduction was already apparent by age around 44. Donor CMV infection status was unknown, potentially confounding age-related changes in expanded clonotypes. Estimates of total diversity from one million sequenced T cells were regarded as lower bounds and underestimates.

This TCR derives from a woman under 40 in good health. The sample consisted of blood. The sequence joins TRBV20-1 to TRBJ1-5, and 9 bases in between align with TRBD1. The CDR3 protein: CSAPPLGTGKNQPQHF. At the DNA level, the sequence is TGCAGTGCTCCCCCCCTTGGGACAGGGAAAAATCAGCCCCAGCATTTT.